A selection of T cell receptor beta chains follows, all from one sample in a study of T cell changes during pregnancy in multiple sclerosis. Only in-frame clones appear in the TCRdb table, and some are missing; sequencing was by immunoSEQ multiplex PCR. The table lists 80,000 to 100,000 clones, roughly 91% of them singletons. Source: peripheral blood, taken after pregnancy. The receptors here all came from a female donor in good health, enrolled as a control in a pregnancy study. CDR3s include the opening cysteine and the closing phenylalanine or tryptophan. Each record gives: D gene, J gene, clone size, V gene, CDR3 protein, CDR3 DNA. D genes are given only for firm matches. Rows give clone size only sometimes, using once, few, many, or a class for an expanded clone.

d_gene: TRBD1; j_gene: TRBJ1-1; abundance: -; v_gene: TRBV6-1; CDR3aa: CASSEGGRGQGSFF; CDR3nt: TGTGCCAGCAGTGAAGGGGGTAGGGGACAGGGCTCTTTCTTT
d_gene: TRBD1; j_gene: TRBJ2-7; abundance: -; v_gene: TRBV6-1; CDR3aa: CASSELPIRDRSSYEQYF; CDR3nt: TGTGCCAGCAGTGAACTCCCAATCCGGGACAGGAGCTCCTACGAGCAGTACTTC
d_gene: -; j_gene: TRBJ2-3; abundance: -; v_gene: TRBV28; CDR3aa: CASNREDTQYF; CDR3nt: TGTGCCAGCAATCGAGAGGATACGCAGTATTTT
d_gene: -; j_gene: TRBJ1-5; abundance: -; v_gene: TRBV7-9; CDR3aa: CASSLAIAGYVQPQHF; CDR3nt: TGTGCCAGCAGCTTAGCGATCGCAGGGTACGTTCAGCCCCAGCATTTT
d_gene: -; j_gene: TRBJ1-2; abundance: few; v_gene: TRBV2; CDR3aa: CASRISLQGNYGYTF; CDR3nt: TGTGCCAGCAGAATATCGTTACAGGGAAACTATGGCTACACCTTC
d_gene: TRBD1; j_gene: TRBJ1-5; abundance: -; v_gene: TRBV2; CDR3aa: CASSGTGRRGQPQHF; CDR3nt: TGTGCCAGCAGTGGGACAGGGAGAAGAGGGCAGCCCCAGCATTTT
d_gene: TRBD1; j_gene: TRBJ1-1; abundance: -; v_gene: TRBV12-5; CDR3aa: CASGKNRGLWTEAFF; CDR3nt: TGTGCTAGTGGAAAGAACAGGGGGTTATGGACGGAAGCTTTCTTT
d_gene: TRBD1; j_gene: TRBJ2-6; abundance: -; v_gene: TRBV27; CDR3aa: CASSPGQGQSNVLTF; CDR3nt: TGTGCCAGCAGTCCAGGACAGGGACAAAGCAACGTCCTGACTTTC
d_gene: -; j_gene: TRBJ1-1; abundance: -; v_gene: TRBV5-4; CDR3aa: CASSPGHRGGNTEAFF; CDR3nt: TGTGCCAGCAGCCCCGGGCACCGGGGGGGGAACACTGAAGCTTTCTTT
d_gene: TRBD1; j_gene: TRBJ2-7; abundance: -; v_gene: TRBV28; CDR3aa: CASSWPSGQSYEQYF; CDR3nt: TGTGCCAGCAGTTGGCCCTCGGGACAGTCATACGAGCAGTACTTC
d_gene: TRBD1; j_gene: TRBJ1-5; abundance: -; v_gene: TRBV19; CDR3aa: CASTMDRALYSNQPQHF; CDR3nt: TGTGCCAGTACTATGGACAGGGCCCTCTATAGCAATCAGCCCCAGCATTTT
d_gene: -; j_gene: TRBJ1-2; abundance: -; v_gene: TRBV19; CDR3aa: CASTAGLPYGYTF; CDR3nt: TGTGCCAGTACAGCAGGCCTACCCTATGGCTACACCTTC
d_gene: TRBD1; j_gene: TRBJ1-1; abundance: -; v_gene: TRBV4-1; CDR3aa: CASSPNRGPNTEAFF; CDR3nt: TGCGCCAGCAGCCCTAACAGGGGCCCGAACACTGAAGCTTTCTTT
d_gene: -; j_gene: TRBJ2-2; abundance: -; v_gene: TRBV27; CDR3aa: CASSSVNTGELFF; CDR3nt: TGTGCCAGCAGTTCCGTGAACACCGGGGAGCTGTTTTTT
d_gene: -; j_gene: TRBJ2-2; abundance: -; v_gene: TRBV9; CDR3aa: CASSVATGELFF; CDR3nt: TGTGCCAGCAGCGTAGCGACCGGGGAGCTGTTTTTT
d_gene: -; j_gene: TRBJ1-2; abundance: -; v_gene: TRBV4-3; CDR3aa: CASSQATTGGVSYGYTF; CDR3nt: TGCGCCAGCAGCCAAGCAACTACGGGGGGTGTTAGCTATGGCTACACCTTC
d_gene: TRBD1; j_gene: TRBJ2-1; abundance: -; v_gene: TRBV4-3; CDR3aa: CASSQDRDRNEQFF; CDR3nt: TGCGCCAGCAGCCAAGATCGGGACAGGAATGAGCAGTTCTTC
d_gene: -; j_gene: TRBJ2-7; abundance: -; v_gene: TRBV5-1; CDR3aa: CASSLQGQSYEQYF; CDR3nt: TGCGCCAGCAGCTTACAAGGACAGTCCTACGAGCAGTACTTC
d_gene: TRBD1; j_gene: TRBJ1-2; abundance: -; v_gene: TRBV6-5; CDR3aa: CASSRDRKFYGYTF; CDR3nt: TGTGCCAGCAGTCGGGACAGGAAATTCTATGGCTACACCTTC
d_gene: -; j_gene: TRBJ1-4; abundance: few; v_gene: TRBV10-3; CDR3aa: CAISGDGNEKLFF; CDR3nt: TGTGCCATCAGTGGAGACGGGAATGAAAAACTGTTTTTT
d_gene: TRBD1; j_gene: TRBJ1-5; abundance: -; v_gene: TRBV10-3; CDR3aa: CAISNAGGVGDQPQHF; CDR3nt: TGTGCCATCAGTAATGCAGGGGGCGTAGGAGATCAGCCCCAGCATTTT
d_gene: -; j_gene: TRBJ2-3; abundance: -; v_gene: TRBV5-1; CDR3aa: CASSLVAEDTQYF; CDR3nt: TGCGCCAGCAGCTTGGTGGCGGAGGATACGCAGTATTTT
d_gene: -; j_gene: TRBJ2-3; abundance: -; v_gene: TRBV7-2; CDR3aa: CASSLLLDTDTQYF; CDR3nt: TGTGCCAGCAGCCTCTTACTAGATACAGATACGCAGTATTTT
d_gene: TRBD1; j_gene: TRBJ1-2; abundance: -; v_gene: TRBV29-1; CDR3aa: CSGTTGNGYTF; CDR3nt: TGCAGCGGGACGACAGGGAATGGCTACACCTTC
d_gene: -; j_gene: TRBJ2-3; abundance: -; v_gene: TRBV7-9; CDR3aa: CASSLRGLSGDTQYF; CDR3nt: TGTGCCAGCAGCTTAAGAGGGCTCAGCGGAGATACGCAGTATTTT
d_gene: TRBD2; j_gene: TRBJ2-3; abundance: -; v_gene: TRBV6-4; CDR3aa: CASSDHSGGASDTQYF; CDR3nt: TGTGCCAGCAGTGACCACAGCGGGGGGGCATCAGATACGCAGTATTTT
d_gene: -; j_gene: TRBJ1-1; abundance: -; v_gene: TRBV7-3; CDR3aa: CASSWGGGHTEAFF; CDR3nt: TGTGCCAGCAGCTGGGGAGGAGGGCACACTGAAGCTTTCTTT
d_gene: TRBD1; j_gene: TRBJ2-7; abundance: -; v_gene: TRBV29-1; CDR3aa: CSAHYRGYEQYF; CDR3nt: TGCAGCGCACACTACAGGGGCTACGAGCAGTACTTC
d_gene: -; j_gene: TRBJ2-3; abundance: once; v_gene: TRBV6-1; CDR3aa: CASSEKWGGTDTQYF; CDR3nt: TGTGCCAGCAGTGAGAAATGGGGGGGCACAGATACGCAGTATTTT
d_gene: -; j_gene: TRBJ1-1; abundance: -; v_gene: TRBV6-5; CDR3aa: CASSYSIFAGDEAFF; CDR3nt: TGTGCCAGCAGTTACTCGATATTCGCAGGGGACGAAGCTTTCTTT
d_gene: -; j_gene: TRBJ2-4; abundance: -; v_gene: TRBV5-6; CDR3aa: CASSPTVAKNIQYF; CDR3nt: TGTGCCAGCAGCCCGACTGTAGCCAAAAACATTCAGTACTTC
d_gene: -; j_gene: TRBJ2-7; abundance: -; v_gene: TRBV15; CDR3aa: CATSIGRDGSYEQYF; CDR3nt: TGTGCCACCAGCATAGGGCGGGACGGATCCTACGAGCAGTACTTC
d_gene: -; j_gene: TRBJ1-3; abundance: -; v_gene: TRBV7-2; CDR3aa: CASSPSGNTIYF; CDR3nt: TGTGCCAGCAGTCCGTCTGGAAACACCATATATTTT
d_gene: TRBD1; j_gene: TRBJ1-1; abundance: -; v_gene: TRBV6-5; CDR3aa: CASTKQGGRQTEAFF; CDR3nt: TGTGCCAGCACCAAACAGGGGGGTCGGCAAACTGAAGCTTTCTTT
d_gene: TRBD1; j_gene: TRBJ2-7; abundance: -; v_gene: TRBV6-1; CDR3aa: CASSDFGTGGFEQYF; CDR3nt: TGTGCCAGCAGTGACTTCGGGACAGGGGGCTTCGAGCAGTACTTC
d_gene: -; j_gene: TRBJ2-2; abundance: -; v_gene: TRBV15; CDR3aa: CATSRDRNTGELFF; CDR3nt: TGTGCCACCAGCAGAGATAGGAACACCGGGGAGCTGTTTTTT
d_gene: TRBD1; j_gene: TRBJ1-1; abundance: -; v_gene: TRBV5-1; CDR3aa: CASSIGTGITLNTEAFF; CDR3nt: TGCGCCAGCAGCATAGGGACAGGGATCACCTTGAACACTGAAGCTTTCTTT
d_gene: -; j_gene: TRBJ2-7; abundance: few; v_gene: TRBV29-1; CDR3aa: CSVEFGGGAGYEQYF; CDR3nt: TGCAGCGTTGAATTTGGGGGGGGCGCGGGGTACGAGCAGTACTTC
d_gene: TRBD1; j_gene: TRBJ2-7; abundance: -; v_gene: TRBV30; CDR3aa: CAWSVLGTGIYEQYF; CDR3nt: TGTGCCTGGAGTGTACTCGGGACAGGGATTTACGAGCAGTACTTC
d_gene: -; j_gene: TRBJ2-3; abundance: -; v_gene: TRBV4-2; CDR3aa: CASSQGSNTDTQYF; CDR3nt: TGTGCCAGCAGCCAAGGAAGCAACACAGATACGCAGTATTTT
d_gene: -; j_gene: TRBJ2-2; abundance: -; v_gene: TRBV12-5; CDR3aa: CASGLRDIGANTGELFF; CDR3nt: TGTGCTAGTGGTTTACGGGACATTGGGGCGAACACCGGGGAGCTGTTTTTT